This T cell receptor beta chain is drawn from a study of CXCR3-negative and CXCR3-positive naive CD8 T cells. Overall study results and limits: In CXCR3-positive naive cells, the TRB CDR3s were more hydrophobic than in CXCR3-negative naive cells.

The germline V gene has CDR1 SEHNR and CDR2 FQNEAQ (reference sequence). The CDR3 runs to 13 residues. In preparing the TRB cDNA libraries, 5' RACE with UMI labels was used. TCRdb re-called the 5' RACE reads and shows each CDR3 protein once, DNA omitted. The repertoire table contains 120,000 to 150,000 distinct CDR3 sequences. Concerning this clonotype: Its antigen remains unidentified.

Sequencing was carried out using naive CXCR3+ CD8+ T cells from blood. The subset denotes: CD45RO-CCR7+CD27+CD95- naive CD8+ T cells expressing CXCR3 (TNR3+). V gene TRBV7-9 combines with J gene TRBJ1-2. This receptor was identified in a human donor in good health. Some clones in this sample may be carry-over from other donors' samples. This CDR3 is CASSFPGLYGYTF.